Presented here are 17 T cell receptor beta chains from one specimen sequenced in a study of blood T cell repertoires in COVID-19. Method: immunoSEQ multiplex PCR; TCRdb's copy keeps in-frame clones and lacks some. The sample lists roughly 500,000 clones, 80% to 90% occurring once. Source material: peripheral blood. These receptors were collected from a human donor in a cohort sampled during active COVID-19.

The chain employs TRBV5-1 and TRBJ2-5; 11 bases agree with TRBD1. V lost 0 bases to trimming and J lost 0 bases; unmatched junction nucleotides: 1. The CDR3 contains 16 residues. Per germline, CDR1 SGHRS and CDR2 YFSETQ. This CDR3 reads CASSLVGQGDQETQYF. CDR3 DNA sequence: TGCGCCAGCAGCTTGGTGGGACAGGGGGACCAAGAGACCCAGTACTTC.

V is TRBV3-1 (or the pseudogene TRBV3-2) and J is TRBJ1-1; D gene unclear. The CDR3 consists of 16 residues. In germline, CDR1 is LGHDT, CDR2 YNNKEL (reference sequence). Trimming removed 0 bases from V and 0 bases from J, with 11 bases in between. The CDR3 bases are TGTGCCAGCAGCCAAGATTCGGCAGGTGTGAACACTGAAGCTTTCTTT. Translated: CASSQDSAGVNTEAFF.

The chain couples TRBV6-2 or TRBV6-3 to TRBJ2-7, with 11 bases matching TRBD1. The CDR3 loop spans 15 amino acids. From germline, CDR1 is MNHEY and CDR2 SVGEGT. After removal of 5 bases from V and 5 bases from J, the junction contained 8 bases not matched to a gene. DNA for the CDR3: TGTGCCAGCAGTCCCCGGGACAGGGGGTACCACGAGCAGTACTTC. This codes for CASSPRDRGYHEQYF.

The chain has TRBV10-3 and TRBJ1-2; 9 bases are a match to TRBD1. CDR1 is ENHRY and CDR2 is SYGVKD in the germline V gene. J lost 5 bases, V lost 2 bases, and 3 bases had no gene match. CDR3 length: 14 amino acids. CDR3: CAISELGQGYGYTF. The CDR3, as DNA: TGTGCCATCAGTGAGCTTGGACAGGGGTATGGCTACACCTTC.

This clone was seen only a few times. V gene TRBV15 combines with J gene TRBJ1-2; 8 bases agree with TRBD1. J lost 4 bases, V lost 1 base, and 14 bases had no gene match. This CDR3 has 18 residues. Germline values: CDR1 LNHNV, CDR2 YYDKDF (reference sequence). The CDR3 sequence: CATSRVVGTGTRGYGYTF. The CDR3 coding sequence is TGTGCCACCAGCAGAGTAGTTGGGACAGGTACTCGAGGCTATGGCTACACCTTC.

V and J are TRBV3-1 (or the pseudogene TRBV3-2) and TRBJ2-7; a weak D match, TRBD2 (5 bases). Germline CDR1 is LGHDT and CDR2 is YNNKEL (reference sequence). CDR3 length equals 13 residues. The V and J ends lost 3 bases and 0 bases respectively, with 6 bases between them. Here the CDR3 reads CASSQGSSYEQYF. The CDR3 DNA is TGTGCCAGCAGCCAGGGGAGCTCCTACGAGCAGTACTTC.

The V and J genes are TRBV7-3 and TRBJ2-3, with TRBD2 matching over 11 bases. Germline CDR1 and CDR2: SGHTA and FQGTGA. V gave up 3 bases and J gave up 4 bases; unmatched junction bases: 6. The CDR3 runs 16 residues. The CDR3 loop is CASSLIAGGLADTQYF. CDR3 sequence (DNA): TGTGCCAGCAGCTTGATAGCGGGAGGGTTGGCAGATACGCAGTATTTT. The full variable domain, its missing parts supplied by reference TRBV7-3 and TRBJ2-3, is GAGVSQTPSNKVTEKGKYVELRCDPISGHTALYWYRQSLGQGPEFLIYFQGTGAADDSGLPNDRFFAVRPEGSVSTLKIQRTERGDSAVYLCASSLIAGGLADTQYFGPGTRLTVL.

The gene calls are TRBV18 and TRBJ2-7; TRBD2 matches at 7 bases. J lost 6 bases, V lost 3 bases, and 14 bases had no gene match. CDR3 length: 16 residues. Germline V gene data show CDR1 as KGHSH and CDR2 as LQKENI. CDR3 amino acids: CASSPSPDRRGIEQYF. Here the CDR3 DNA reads TGTGCCAGCTCACCTTCGCCCGACCGGCGGGGGATCGAGCAGTACTTC.

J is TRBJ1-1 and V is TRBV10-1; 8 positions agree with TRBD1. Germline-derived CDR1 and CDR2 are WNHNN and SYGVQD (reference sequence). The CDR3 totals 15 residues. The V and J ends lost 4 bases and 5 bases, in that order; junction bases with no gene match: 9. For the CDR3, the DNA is TGCGCCAGCAGTGGTACCAGGGGGCCGGGAACTGAAGCTTTCTTT. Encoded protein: CASSGTRGPGTEAFF.

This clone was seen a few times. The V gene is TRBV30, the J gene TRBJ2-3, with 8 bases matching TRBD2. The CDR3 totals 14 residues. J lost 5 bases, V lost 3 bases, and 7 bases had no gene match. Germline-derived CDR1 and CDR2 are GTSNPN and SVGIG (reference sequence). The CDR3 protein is CAWSLSGSLDTQYF. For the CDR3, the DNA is TGTGCCTGGAGCCTCAGCGGGAGCCTAGATACGCAGTATTTT.

As DNA, the CDR3 is TGCGCCAGCAGCGCAGGGTCCAGCTCCTACAATGAGCAGTTCTTC. It encodes CASSAGSSSYNEQFF. This chain connects TRBV5-1 to TRBJ2-1, with D possibly matching TRBD1 (5 bases). V was clipped by 4 bases and J by 0 bases, with 11 bases between them. The CDR3 spans 15 residues. From germline, CDR1 is SGHRS and CDR2 YFSETQ.

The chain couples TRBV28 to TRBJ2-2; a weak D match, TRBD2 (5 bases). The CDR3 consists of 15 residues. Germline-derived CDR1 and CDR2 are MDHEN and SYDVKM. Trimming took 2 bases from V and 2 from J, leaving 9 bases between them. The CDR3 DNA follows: TGTGCCAGCAGTTTAACTCCGGGAAACACCGGGGAGCTGTTTTTT. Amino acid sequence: CASSLTPGNTGELFF.

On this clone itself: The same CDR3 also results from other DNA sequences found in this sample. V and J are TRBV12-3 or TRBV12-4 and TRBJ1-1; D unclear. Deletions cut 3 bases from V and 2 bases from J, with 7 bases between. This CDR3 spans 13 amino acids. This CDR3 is CASSFLENTEAFF. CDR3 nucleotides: TGTGCCAGCAGTTTCTTAGAAAACACTGAAGCTTTCTTT.

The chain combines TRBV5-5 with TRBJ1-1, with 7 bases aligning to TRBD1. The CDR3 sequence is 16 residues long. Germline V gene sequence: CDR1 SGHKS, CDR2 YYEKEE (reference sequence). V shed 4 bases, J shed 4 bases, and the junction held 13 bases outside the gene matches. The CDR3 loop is CASSPLARSGGTEAFF. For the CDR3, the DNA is TGTGCCAGCAGCCCTCTCGCGCGGTCAGGGGGCACTGAAGCTTTCTTT.

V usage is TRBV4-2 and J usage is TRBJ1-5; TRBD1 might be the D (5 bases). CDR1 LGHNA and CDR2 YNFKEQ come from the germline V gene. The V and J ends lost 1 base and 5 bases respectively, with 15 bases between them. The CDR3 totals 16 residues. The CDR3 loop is CASSQGAGLIYQPQHF. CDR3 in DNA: TGTGCCAGCAGCCAAGGGGCAGGGTTGATCTATCAGCCCCAGCATTTT.

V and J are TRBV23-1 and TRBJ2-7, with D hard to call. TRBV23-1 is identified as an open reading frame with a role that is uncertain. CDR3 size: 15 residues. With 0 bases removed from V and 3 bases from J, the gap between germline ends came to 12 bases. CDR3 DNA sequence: TGCGCCAGCAGTCAATCGGGCTGCCCCGTCTACGAGCAGTACTTC. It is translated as CASSQSGCPVYEQYF.

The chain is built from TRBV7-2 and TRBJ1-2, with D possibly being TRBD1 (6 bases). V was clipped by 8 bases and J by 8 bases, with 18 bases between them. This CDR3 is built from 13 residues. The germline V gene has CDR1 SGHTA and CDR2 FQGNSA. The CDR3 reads CASGHQGNFGYTF. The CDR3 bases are TGTGCCAGCGGTCACCAGGGGAATTTCGGCTACACCTTC.